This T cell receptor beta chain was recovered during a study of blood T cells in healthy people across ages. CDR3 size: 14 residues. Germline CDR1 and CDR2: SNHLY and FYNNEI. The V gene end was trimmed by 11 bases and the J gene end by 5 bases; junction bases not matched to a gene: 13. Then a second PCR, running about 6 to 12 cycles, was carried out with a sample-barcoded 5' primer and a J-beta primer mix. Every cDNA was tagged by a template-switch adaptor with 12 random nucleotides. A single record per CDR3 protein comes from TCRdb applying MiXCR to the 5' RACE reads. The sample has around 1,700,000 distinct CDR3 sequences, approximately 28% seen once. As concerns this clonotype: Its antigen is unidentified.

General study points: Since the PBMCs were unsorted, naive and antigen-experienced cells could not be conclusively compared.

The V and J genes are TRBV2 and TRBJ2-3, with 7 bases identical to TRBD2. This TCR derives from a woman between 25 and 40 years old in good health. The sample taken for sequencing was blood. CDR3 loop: CASNPQAGIDTQYF. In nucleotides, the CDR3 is TGTGCCTCTAACCCACAAGCGGGGATAGATACGCAGTATTTT.